The 20 T cell receptor beta chains below come from one sample, sequenced in a study of T cells after yellow fever vaccination. TCRdb reprocessed the 5' RACE reads via MiXCR and lists one record per CDR3 protein. The sample lists tens of thousands of distinct CDR3 sequences, roughly 7.4% occurring once. This specimen was CD8+ T cells sorted from PBMCs, taken on the day of the yellow fever booster vaccination. These receptors all stem from a man aged 25-40 years who received the YFV17D yellow fever vaccine.

This clonotype was found a few times. The gene calls are TRBV6-5 and TRBJ1-5; D gene unclear. CDR1 and CDR2 (germline): MNHEY, SVGAGI. The CDR3 runs to 14 residues. Trimming left V 0 bases short and J 6 bases short, with 9 bases between. The DNA for the CDR3 is TGTGCCAGCAGTTACTCGAATGGAGGTCAGCCCCAGCATTTT. Encoded protein: CASSYSNGGQPQHF.

The V gene is TRBV7-8, the J gene TRBJ2-7; no firm D call. Trimming took 1 base from V and 2 from J, leaving 6 bases between them. This CDR3 comprises 13 residues. Germline CDR1 and CDR2: SGHVS and FQNEAQ. For the CDR3, the DNA is TGTGCCAGCAGCTTAGAAGGGACCTACGAGCAGTACTTC. Protein product: CASSLEGTYEQYF.

This clonotype was observed a handful of times. In DNA form, the CDR3 reads TGTGCCAGCAGTTTAACCGGACAGGGGGCTGGCGAGCAGTACTTC. Its translation is CASSLTGQGAGEQYF. This chain links TRBV28 with TRBJ2-7, with 11 bases identical to TRBD1. CDR1 MDHEN and CDR2 SYDVKM come from the germline V gene. The CDR3 contains 15 residues. J was trimmed by 6 bases and V by 2 bases; bases with no gene match: 6.

The CDR3 reads CASSQPGTDEQFF. DNA of the CDR3: TGCGCCAGCAGCCAGCCTGGTACCGATGAGCAGTTCTTC. V is TRBV4-3 and J is TRBJ2-1; D remains ambiguous. This CDR3 is built from 13 residues. The germline CDR1 and CDR2 sequences are LGHNA and YSLEER. Trimming stripped 3 bases from V and 8 bases from J, with 11 bases between.

The gene calls are TRBV12-3 or TRBV12-4 and TRBJ1-4; 7 bases match TRBD1. The CDR3 contains 16 residues. J lost 7 bases, V lost 7 bases, and 15 bases had no gene match. The CDR3: CASTPTGAGDVEKLFF. The CDR3 nucleotides read TGTGCCAGCACCCCCACAGGGGCAGGGGATGTTGAAAAACTGTTTTTT.

The chain employs TRBV9 and TRBJ2-1; maybe TRBD2 (5 bases). In germline, CDR1 is SGDLS, CDR2 YYNGEE. CDR3 length: 14 amino acids. V was shortened by 0 bases and J by 6 bases, with 10 bases between the two germline ends. The CDR3 bases are TGTGCCAGCAGCGTAGAAACAGAGGGCAATGAGCAGTTCTTC. Translating it yields CASSVETEGNEQFF.

This clonotype was counted between two and nine times. The V gene is TRBV5-4, the J gene TRBJ2-7; the D gene could be TRBD1 or TRBD2 (5 bases each). Per germline, CDR1 SGHNT and CDR2 YYREEE (reference sequence). Trimming took 0 bases from V and 5 from J, leaving 9 bases between them. The length of the CDR3 is 13 residues. CDR3 sequence reads: CASSLGGKNEQYF. The CDR3 coding sequence is TGTGCCAGCAGCTTGGGGGGGAAAAACGAGCAGTACTTC.

This clonotype was recorded many times. V is TRBV6-5 and J is TRBJ2-2; D ambiguous. There are 14 residues in the CDR3. Deletions cut 2 bases from V and 3 bases from J, with 7 bases between. Germline loops: CDR1 MNHEY, CDR2 SVGAGI. CDR3 loop: CASSYGEYTGELFF. CDR3 DNA: TGTGCCAGCAGTTACGGTGAATACACCGGGGAGCTGTTTTTT.

There are many counts of this clonotype. The V call is TRBV10-2, the J call TRBJ2-7; TRBD1 matches 9 bases. This CDR3 has 12 residues. The ends lost 7 bases at V and 5 bases at J; junction bases unmatched: 3. Germline V lookup: CDR1 WSHSY, CDR2 SAAADI. CDR3 protein: CASTGTGNEQYF. CDR3 nucleotides: TGCGCCAGCACCGGGACAGGGAACGAGCAGTACTTC.

This clonotype has more than one count but fewer than ten. The V and J genes are TRBV7-6 and TRBJ2-1; TRBD2 matches 9 bases. Germline V gene data show CDR1 as SGHVS and CDR2 as FNYEAQ. Unmatched junction bases numbered 6, after V lost 5 bases and J lost 4 bases. The CDR3 covers 15 residues. DNA for the CDR3: TGTGCCAGCAGCCGAGGACTAGCGAATTACAATGAGCAGTTCTTC. Encoded protein: CASSRGLANYNEQFF.

This clonotype was seen a handful of times. One end of the junction fails to match germline, which may point to a read error. The chain uses TRBV30 and TRBJ2-2; a weak D match, TRBD1 (5 bases). This CDR3 is 13 amino acids long. Germline V gene lookup returns CDR1 GTSNPN and CDR2 SVGIG (reference sequence). CDR3 residues: CAWSAGNAGELFF. The CDR3, as DNA: TGTGCCTGGAGTGCAGGGAACGCCGGGGAGCTGTTTTTT.

This clonotype was detected ten times or more. This rearrangement joins TRBV7-2 to TRBJ2-3, with a tentative D call TRBD2 (6 bases). V was cut by 0 bases and J by 6 bases, with 10 bases left in between. Germline assignment: CDR1 SGHTA and CDR2 FQGNSA. The CDR3 consists of 14 residues. CDR3 sequence (DNA): TGTGCCAGCAGCTTAGCACTAGCTAAGGATACGCAGTATTTT. This sequence encodes CASSLALAKDTQYF.

The J gene is TRBJ2-7, the V gene TRBV9, with 12 bases identical to TRBD2. This CDR3 has 15 residues. Unmatched junction bases numbered 6, after V lost 4 bases and J lost 4 bases. The V gene's germline CDR1 is SGDLS and CDR2 YYNGEE. Written as DNA, the CDR3 is TGTGCCAGCAGCCAAAGCGGGACTAGCGGGTACGAGCAGTACTTC. Translating it yields CASSQSGTSGYEQYF.

The chain recombines TRBV6-2 or TRBV6-3 with TRBJ2-1; tentatively, D is TRBD1 (6 bases). The CDR3 contains 20 residues. Trimming took 2 bases from V and 4 from J, leaving 27 bases between them. From germline, CDR1 is MNHEY and CDR2 SVGEGT. The CDR3 loop reads CASSYDLRLGRGTRYNEQFF. The CDR3 DNA sequence: TGTGCCAGCAGTTACGATCTCAGGCTAGGCAGGGGAACAAGATACAATGAGCAGTTCTTC.

This clonotype was picked up many times. The chain uses TRBV20-1 and TRBJ1-1; maybe TRBD1 (5 bases). V was trimmed by 0 bases and J by 1 base, leaving 12 bases between them. Germline assignment: CDR1 DFQATT and CDR2 SNEGSKA (reference sequence). CDR3 length: 15 residues. The CDR3 DNA follows: TGCAGTGCTAGAGATCAGGGCAGGGCGAACACTGAAGCTTTCTTT. It yields the protein CSARDQGRANTEAFF.

This clonotype was counted between two and nine times. The chain combines TRBV27 with TRBJ2-7, with D perhaps matching TRBD1 or TRBD2 (9 bases each). CDR3 length: 15 amino acids. Deletions cut 6 bases from V and 5 bases from J, with 20 bases between. Germline loops: CDR1 MNHEY, CDR2 SMNVEV (reference sequence). CDR3 coding DNA: TGTGCCAGCAGCCTAGCGGGACAGGGTTCAGACGAGCAGTACTTC. It encodes CASSLAGQGSDEQYF.

This clonotype was seen a few times. The rearrangement joins TRBV6-5 to TRBJ2-7; weak D call: TRBD2 (5 bases). Germline CDR1 and CDR2: MNHEY and SVGAGI. The V gene lost 7 bases and the J gene lost 1 base, with 8 bases spanning the gap. The CDR3 runs 12 residues. The CDR3 region is CASNSESYEQYF. The DNA for the CDR3 is TGTGCCAGCAATAGCGAATCCTACGAGCAGTACTTC.

The chain uses TRBV27 and TRBJ2-7, with a possible D match to TRBD1 (6 bases). This CDR3 region has 14 residues. V lost 0 bases and J lost 2, with 8 bases in between. Germline V gene sequence: CDR1 MNHEY, CDR2 SMNVEV (reference sequence). In DNA, the CDR3 is TGTGCCAGCAGTTTATCTCAGGGGCCCTACGAGCAGTACTTC. Amino acid sequence: CASSLSQGPYEQYF.

This clonotype was picked up a small number of times. The chain has TRBV15 and TRBJ2-1, with 12 positions matching TRBD2. Germline-derived CDR1 and CDR2 are LNHNV and YYDKDF (reference sequence). With V trimmed by 4 bases and J by 6 bases, 13 bases remained unmatched. This CDR3 comprises 18 residues. The CDR3 loop is CATSISSSLAGGGNEQFF. DNA for the CDR3: TGTGCCACCAGCATCTCTTCATCCCTAGCGGGAGGGGGCAATGAGCAGTTCTTC. Based on the CDR3 plus reference TRBV15 and TRBJ2-1, the full variable domain is DAMVIQNPRYQVTQFGKPVTLSCSQTLNHNVMYWYQQKSSQAPKLLFHYYDKDFNNEADTPDNFQSRRPNTSFCFLDIRSPGLGDTAMYLCATSISSSLAGGGNEQFFGPGTRLTVL.

This clonotype was seen a handful of times. The rearrangement uses TRBV7-3 and TRBJ2-1; TRBD2 matches at 9 bases. The CDR3 totals 15 residues. CDR1 is SGHTA, CDR2 FQGTGA, per germline. The V gene end was trimmed by 2 bases and the J gene end by 2 bases; junction bases not matched to a gene: 1. Here the CDR3 reads CASSLGGRAYNEQFF. The CDR3 region has the DNA TGTGCCAGCAGCTTAGGCGGGAGGGCCTACAATGAGCAGTTCTTC.